Listed below are T cell receptor beta chains from one sample, sequenced in a study of identical twins. Each CDR3 protein gets one entry after TCRdb re-called the 5' RACE reads with MiXCR. The data contain around 370,000 distinct CDR3 sequences, 8.5% to 10% of them singletons. Sequencing was done on a sample of naive T cells sorted from blood. The source of these receptors is a woman between 50 and 59 years old in good health. Both conserved end residues are part of each CDR3. Fields, in order: clone size, D gene, V gene, J gene, CDR3 protein, CDR3 DNA. The D gene is left open where the match is weak. Only some rows state a clone size, as once, few, many or a class for expanded clones.

>many|NA|TRBV12-3/TRBV12-4|TRBJ2-5
CASSLGSGSTKETQYF
TGTGCCAGCAGTTTAGGGTCCGGCTCGACAAAAGAGACCCAGTACTTC
>few|NA|TRBV12-3/TRBV12-4|TRBJ2-2
CASISSGELFF
TGTGCCAGCATCTCCAGCGGGGAGCTGTTTTTT
>many|TRBD1|TRBV29-1|TRBJ2-2
CSGSTGGIGELFF
TGCAGCGGATCGACAGGGGGCATCGGGGAGCTGTTTTTT
>few|NA|TRBV4-2|TRBJ1-4
CASSQEDQKLFF
TGTGCCAGCAGCCAAGAGGACCAAAAACTGTTTTTT
>few|NA|TRBV29-1|TRBJ1-1
CSVGRLGDTEAFF
TGCAGCGTTGGTCGCCTTGGTGACACTGAAGCTTTCTTT
>NA|NA|TRBV7-8|TRBJ2-5
CASSQHGRKETQYF
TGTGCCAGCAGCCAGCACGGGAGAAAAGAGACCCAGTACTTC
>NA|NA|TRBV2|TRBJ2-3
CASFSQGNIQDTQYF
TGTGCCAGCTTCTCGCAGGGGAATATACAGGATACGCAGTATTTT
>NA|NA|TRBV4-1|TRBJ1-5
CASSQTGSGFDQPQHF
TGCGCCAGCAGCCAAACAGGCAGTGGCTTTGATCAGCCCCAGCATTTT
>NA|NA|TRBV29-1|TRBJ1-2
CSVGGGRGYTF
TGCAGCGTTGGGGGGGGGAGAGGCTACACCTTC
>NA|NA|TRBV7-8|TRBJ1-4
CASSLGGTTRLNEKLFF
TGTGCCAGCAGCTTAGGGGGGACAACGCGGCTTAATGAAAAACTGTTTTTT
>NA|NA|TRBV6-1|TRBJ1-5
CASSDAQLNQPQHF
TGTGCCAGCAGTGATGCTCAGCTCAATCAGCCCCAGCATTTT
>few|NA|TRBV11-2|TRBJ2-1
CASSLSTGLGNEQFF
TGTGCCAGCAGCTTATCGACGGGCTTGGGAAATGAGCAGTTCTTC
>few|TRBD2|TRBV10-2|TRBJ2-2
CASRPAGDFTGELFF
TGCGCCAGCAGACCGGCGGGAGATTTCACCGGGGAGCTGTTTTTT
>few|TRBD2|TRBV29-1|TRBJ2-3
CSARAGAGTDTQYF
TGCAGCGCACGAGCGGGAGCCGGGACAGATACGCAGTATTTT
>many|NA|TRBV3-1|TRBJ2-2
CASSPSGPRGELFF
TGTGCCAGCAGCCCATCCGGGCCGCGCGGGGAGCTGTTTTTT
>once|TRBD1|TRBV5-1|TRBJ1-4
CASSRTGGSEKLFF
TGCGCCAGCAGCCGGACAGGGGGCAGTGAAAAACTGTTTTTT
>many|NA|TRBV12-3/TRBV12-4|TRBJ1-2
CASSFQDGYGYTF
TGTGCCAGCAGTTTCCAGGACGGATATGGCTACACCTTC
>many|NA|TRBV30|TRBJ1-6
CALRVDTSPLHF
TGTGCCCTGAGGGTCGATACTTCACCGCTCCACTTT
>NA|NA|TRBV3-1|TRBJ2-7
CASSQAEGEQYF
TGTGCCAGCAGCCAAGCGGAGGGAGAGCAGTACTTC
>few|NA|TRBV5-1|TRBJ1-2
CASSPGEGNYGYTF
TGCGCCAGCAGCCCCGGGGAGGGAAACTATGGCTACACCTTC
>many|NA|TRBV5-1|TRBJ2-2
CASSLAIGELFF
TGCGCCAGCAGCTTGGCGATCGGGGAGCTGTTTTTT
>many|TRBD2|TRBV20-1|TRBJ2-1
CSASPVAGGGYEQFF
TGCAGTGCTAGTCCAGTAGCGGGAGGGGGCTATGAGCAGTTCTTC
>NA|TRBD2|TRBV29-1|TRBJ2-3
CSASGGADTQYF
TGCAGCGCATCGGGAGGGGCAGATACGCAGTATTTT
>NA|NA|TRBV11-2|TRBJ2-3
CASSRRGGGRTDTQYF
TGTGCCAGCAGCCGCCGCGGTGGGGGAAGGACAGATACGCAGTATTTT
>many|TRBD2|TRBV10-3|TRBJ2-3
CAIGGPELAGSSTDTQYF
TGTGCCATCGGAGGTCCCGAACTAGCGGGATCTAGCACAGATACGCAGTATTTT
>few|TRBD2|TRBV20-1|TRBJ2-7
CSGVLAGVGEQYF
TGCAGTGGGGTACTAGCGGGAGTTGGCGAGCAGTACTTC
>few|NA|TRBV5-1|TRBJ2-3
CASSLFGVASTDTQYF
TGCGCCAGCAGCTTGTTCGGCGTTGCTAGCACAGATACGCAGTATTTT
>few|TRBD2|TRBV12-3/TRBV12-4|TRBJ2-2
CASSPGTSENTGELFF
TGTGCCAGCAGTCCCGGGACTAGCGAGAACACCGGGGAGCTGTTTTTT
>many|TRBD2|TRBV24-1|TRBJ2-1
CATGGLAGVNEQFF
TGTGCCACGGGGGGACTAGCGGGAGTCAATGAGCAGTTCTTC